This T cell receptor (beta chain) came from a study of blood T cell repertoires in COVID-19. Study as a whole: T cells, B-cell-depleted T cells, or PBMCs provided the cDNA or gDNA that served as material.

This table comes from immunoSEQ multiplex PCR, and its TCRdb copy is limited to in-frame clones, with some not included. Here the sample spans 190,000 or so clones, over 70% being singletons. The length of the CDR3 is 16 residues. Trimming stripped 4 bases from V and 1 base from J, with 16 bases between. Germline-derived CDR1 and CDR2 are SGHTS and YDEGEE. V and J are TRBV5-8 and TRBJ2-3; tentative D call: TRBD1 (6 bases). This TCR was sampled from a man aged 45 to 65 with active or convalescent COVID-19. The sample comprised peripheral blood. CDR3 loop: CASSRHREMGTDTQYF. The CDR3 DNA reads TGTGCCAGCAGCAGACACAGGGAGATGGGCACAGATACGCAGTATTTT.